This T cell receptor beta chain was profiled in a study of blood T cell repertoires in COVID-19. As handled by the study authors: Amplified reference gene primers provided the basis for estimating nucleated cell counts. The assay was immunoSEQ multiplex PCR, and TCRdb's table has in-frame clones only and misses some. The DNA was the basis for D and trimming; V, J and clone size are from that table. This sample has approximately 500,000 clones, with 80% to 90% found just once. CDR3 length: 16 amino acids. Trimming cost V 7 bases and J 1 base; bases outside gene matches: 7. Per the germline V gene, CDR1 is LGHDT and CDR2 is YNNKEL (reference sequence).

The V and J genes are TRBV3-1 (or the pseudogene TRBV3-2) and TRBJ2-5; 12 nucleotides align to TRBD2. The material sequenced was peripheral blood. The source of this sequence is a human donor in a cohort sampled during active COVID-19. CDR3 sequence: CASKGWTSGVQETQYF. DNA for the CDR3: TGTGCCAGCAAGGGATGGACTAGCGGGGTCCAAGAGACCCAGTACTTC.